This T cell receptor beta chain was recorded in a study of cytomegalovirus exposure and HLA in healthy donors. Study in general: Of the donors genotyped, approximately 400 in all, 75% to 85% fell in the Caucasian-associated ancestry cluster. Study-level findings and limits: Most TCR sequences showed up rarely, but some public TCRs showed up in many donors.

This CDR3 comprises 14 residues. The germline V gene has CDR1 SGHTS and CDR2 YDEGEE. Unmatched junction bases numbered 7, after V lost 4 bases and J lost 7 bases. It was with 60 Vbeta and 13 Jbeta primers that the PCR ran. Method: immunoSEQ multiplex PCR; TCRdb's copy keeps in-frame clones and lacks some. The data show roughly 34,000 clones, 65% to 75% seen once. In its sample, this clone was seen a few times. Antigen unknown. This receptor was obtained from a man between 40 and 49 years old in good health and CMV-seropositive. Source material: PBMCs. The gene calls are TRBV5-8 and TRBJ1-4; 7 bases are a match to TRBD1. The CDR3 nucleotides are TGTGCCAGCAGCATCGGACAGGCGGGTGAAAAACTGTTTTTT. Translated: CASSIGQAGEKLFF.